This T cell receptor beta chain was documented in a study of blood T cell repertoires in COVID-19 (dated by TCRdb to about 2020). Study-level background: Collaborator samples came from the United States, Italy and Spain and covered acute and convalescent phases of COVID-19. The material from the prospective study consisted of cDNA or gDNA derived from T cells, B-cell-depleted T cells, or PBMCs. Subjects who had been exposed to COVID-19, were actively infected with it, or had recovered from it provided the deeply sampled blood TCRbeta repertoires that made up the dataset. The repertoires were released in a freely available public database intended as a resource for research on the immune response to SARS-CoV-2. Samples were obtained from the ongoing ImmuneRACE study (first 160 participants) and from 1,000 to 1,500 subjects provided by 6 global collaborators. A de-identified subject ID, COVID-19 status, age in years and sex were almost always included in the sample metadata. HLA class I and class II types, where available, came from metadata supplied by the sample provider rather than from assay-based typing. Study-wide findings and limitations: Clinical and demographic metadata were provided uncurated, with the amount varying by source and participant.

Collaborating institutions collected whole blood in K2EDTA tubes following their own protocols. Collaborator samples were shipped for TCRbeta analysis as frozen whole blood, isolated PBMCs, or DNA extracted from either sample type. A note on this clone: What antigen it recognizes has not been identified. The input lacks base qualities; no much larger clone sits a single base away.

The immunoSEQ Assay, a bias-controlled multiplex PCR, was used to amplify TCRbeta CDR3 regions from genomic DNA. In the authors' own workflow: Within the assay, amplification of reference gene primers was used to estimate how many nucleated cells each sample contained. To quantify the absolute abundance of each unique TCRbeta CDR3 rearrangement, sequence reads were collapsed and filtered. For each sample, productive Simpson clonality was calculated by taking the square root of Simpson's diversity index across productive rearrangements. Here the immuneACCESS table is served through TCRdb, limited to in-frame sequences with V and J called. Missing clones are a known gap in these copies; in checked studies unresolved V genes cover under half, and the rest lacks a known reason. D and trimming come from the DNA, and the V and J calls and clone size come from that table. The sample records some 250,000 clones, roughly 86% of which are singletons. The leading ten clones occupy around 12% of the sample.

The receptor was derived from an elderly man with acute or convalescent COVID-19. The source material was peripheral blood.

The DNA reads TGTGCCAGCAAGGAGGGATATGATAGCAATCAGCCCCAGCATTTT. It codes for CASKEGYDSNQPQHF. The chain uses TRBV2 and TRBJ1-5, with the D gene uncertain. The germline V gene specifies SNHLY as CDR1 and FYNNEI as CDR2. Between the V and J ends, shortened by 7 bases and 0 bases respectively, the junction contains 13 bases. Counted from cysteine to phenylalanine, this CDR3 has 15 amino acids. Here the CDR3 DNA is all that survives: 45 bases in frame from base 1.